This TCR beta chain was observed in a study of T cell responses to AZD1222 COVID-19 vaccine. Study-level results: Nearly half of the spike-specific TCRs reportedly recognize variant regions that carry no mutations. Along spike, vaccine-associated CD4 TCRs were found throughout, with dominance at 160-218 and 743-854.

Data came from immunoSEQ multiplex PCR; TCRdb stores just in-frame clones and leaves some out. Here the sample spans 150,000 to 200,000 clones, 85% to 95% being singletons. For this clone: Antigen unknown.

V shed 4 bases and J 3 bases; nucleotides not matched to a gene: 5. Germline CDR1 reads MDHEN; CDR2 reads SYDVKM. CDR3 size: 15 residues. This chain links TRBV28 with TRBJ2-7; TRBD2 aligns across 11 bases. The source material was peripheral blood, sampled 28 days after the second AZD1222 dose. The receptor comes from an adult who received the AZD1222 COVID-19 vaccine. CDR3: CASSSRLAGYYEQYF. As DNA, the CDR3 is TGTGCCAGCAGTTCCAGACTAGCGGGATACTACGAGCAGTACTTC.